The 11 T cell receptor beta chains reported below all come from one sample, sequenced in a study of technical replicates of blood from a few donors. The protocol was immunoSEQ multiplex PCR, while the TCRdb copy is restricted to in-frame clones and leaves out a portion. The table has about 97,000 clones, 96% seen once. Sample: T cells isolated from PBMCs. Receptors were obtained from a human donor in good health.

The chain uses TRBV5-4 and TRBJ1-1; 9 bases map to TRBD1. Germline-derived CDR1 and CDR2 are SGHNT and YYREEE (reference sequence). With V trimmed by 4 bases and J by 1 base, 8 bases remained unmatched. The length of the CDR3 is 16 residues. CDR3 nucleotide sequence: TGTGCCAGCAGCCTGACAGGGGGTGTCAAGAACACTGAAGCTTTCTTT. Encoded protein: CASSLTGGVKNTEAFF.

The rearrangement joins TRBV21-1 to TRBJ1-5; TRBD1, as called in the table, went unchecked against the DNA. TRBV21-1 is assigned pseudogene status. The CDR3 runs to 18 residues. The CDR3 DNA is TGTGCCAGCAGCAAAGTACAAAGTGTAACAACCAATCCTTCGCCCCAGCATTTT. Encoded protein: CASSKVQSVTTNPSPQHF.

This clone was recorded only once. The DNA of the CDR3 is TGTGCCAGCAGTTTTGGTAGCCCTGGAAACACCATATATTTT. Amino acid sequence: CASSFGSPGNTIYF. V is TRBV6-5 and J is TRBJ1-3, with D unresolved. V dropped 4 bases and J dropped 2 bases, with 9 bases sitting between them. The CDR3 runs to 14 residues. CDR1 is MNHEY and CDR2 is SVGAGI in the germline V gene.

The chain carries TRBV27 and TRBJ2-1, with D unresolved. The CDR3 totals 15 residues. Trimming shortened V by 3 bases and J by 4 bases, and 13 bases separated the two germline ends. The germline V gene encodes CDR1 MNHEY and CDR2 SMNVEV (reference sequence). DNA of the CDR3: TGTGCCAGCAGTTTTCAGGTCCCCCCGTACAATGAGCAGTTCTTC. This codes for CASSFQVPPYNEQFF.

This clone showed up just once. This chain joins TRBV19 and TRBJ1-4; no firm D call. The germline V and J ends were trimmed by 8 bases and 4 bases, with 14 bases remaining between them. Germline values: CDR1 LNHDA, CDR2 SQIVND (reference sequence). The CDR3 is 14 amino acids. The DNA of the CDR3 is TGTGCCAGTGCCTCGAGGCGCAATAATGAAAAACTGTTTTTT. Amino acid sequence: CASASRRNNEKLFF.

V usage is TRBV4-1 and J usage is TRBJ1-1; weak D call: TRBD1 (5 bases). Trimming stripped 1 base from V and 6 bases from J, with 18 bases between. This CDR3 comprises 16 residues. From germline, CDR1 is MGHRA and CDR2 YSYEKL. CDR3: CASSQGQEKGFPEAFF. The CDR3, as DNA: TGCGCCAGCAGCCAAGGACAAGAAAAGGGGTTCCCTGAAGCTTTCTTT.

The chain couples TRBV9 to TRBJ2-1; TRBD1 aligns across 9 bases. Germline loops: CDR1 SGDLS, CDR2 YYNGEE. This CDR3 comprises 16 residues. V lost 0 bases to trimming and J lost 7 bases; unmatched junction nucleotides: 8. The DNA for the CDR3 is TGTGCCAGCAGCGTAGGAGGGACAGGGAACATGAATGAGCAGTTCTTC. Translating it yields CASSVGGTGNMNEQFF. The whole variable domain, filled in from reference TRBV9 and TRBJ2-1, reads DSGVTQTPKHLITATGQRVTLRCSPRSGDLSVYWYQQSLDQGLQFLIQYYNGEERAKGNILERFSAQQFPDLHSELNLSSLELGDSALYFCASSVGGTGNMNEQFFGPGTRLTVL.

The V call is TRBV4-3, the J call TRBJ2-7; 9 bases match TRBD2. Germline CDR1 reads LGHNA; CDR2 reads YSLEER. CDR3 length: 14 amino acids. V was pared by 3 bases and J by 3 bases, with 3 bases of the junction left unmatched. For the CDR3, the DNA is TGCGCCAGCAGCCAGTATAGCGGGAGCTACGAGCAGTACTTC. Translated: CASSQYSGSYEQYF.

This clone appeared a single time. The chain carries TRBV6-1 and TRBJ2-1, with 7 bases aligning to TRBD1. Germline V CDR1 and CDR2: MNHNS, SASEGT. The ends lost 8 bases at V and 6 bases at J; junction bases unmatched: 10. CDR3 length: 14 residues. The CDR3: CASSTIRDSNEQFF. CDR3 sequence (DNA): TGTGCCAGCTCCACGATCCGGGACAGCAATGAGCAGTTCTTC.

The V and J genes are TRBV19 and TRBJ1-1, with TRBD1 as a possible D gene (5 bases). The V gene lost 5 bases and the J gene lost 0 bases, with 7 bases spanning the gap. Germline CDR1 LNHDA, CDR2 SQIVND (reference sequence). The CDR3 is 13 amino acids. This CDR3 reads CASSDRLNTEAFF. The CDR3 coding sequence is TGTGCCAGTAGTGACAGACTGAACACTGAAGCTTTCTTT.

The rearrangement uses TRBV19 and TRBJ2-7, with 9 nucleotides matching TRBD2. Per the germline V gene, CDR1 is LNHDA and CDR2 is SQIVND (reference sequence). The J segment lost 0 bases and the V segment lost 5 bases, leaving 5 bases of the junction unmatched. The CDR3 length is 15 residues. DNA for the CDR3: TGTGCCAGTAGTTACGAGCGGGAGGTCTCCTACGAGCAGTACTTC. Protein: CASSYEREVSYEQYF. The full variable domain, completed using reference TRBV19 and TRBJ2-7, is DGGITQSPKYLFRKEGQNVTLSCEQNLNHDAMYWYRQDPGQGLRLIYYSQIVNDFQKGDIAEGYSVSREKKESFPLTVTSAQKNPTAFYLCASSYEREVSYEQYFGPGTRLTVT.